These 17 T cell receptor beta chains share one sample of origin, sequenced in a study. TCRdb reanalysed the RT-PCR reads using MiXCR and keeps one entry per CDR3 protein. Counted here are around 700,000 distinct CDR3 sequences, over 12% occurring once; the ten biggest clones make up 3.6%. The sample was memory CD4+ T cells from blood. The receptor source for this set is a female donor in good health, serving as a healthy control.

The chain links TRBV27 to TRBJ2-1; possibly TRBD2 for D (6 bases). The CDR3 is 16 residues long. Germline V lookup: CDR1 MNHEY, CDR2 SMNVEV (reference sequence). The ends were cut back, 7 bases at V and 7 bases at J, with 23 bases in the middle. In DNA form, the CDR3 reads TGTGCCAGCACTCCCTTGCGGGACTCCAAGGGGAATGAGCAGTTCTTC. This codes for CASTPLRDSKGNEQFF.

This clonotype has at least ten counts. This chain uses TRBV4-1 with TRBJ1-3; D gene ambiguous. This CDR3 is built from 15 residues. Trimming shortened V by 4 bases and J by 0 bases, and 10 bases separated the two germline ends. Germline CDR1 MGHRA, CDR2 YSYEKL. The CDR3 sequence is CASSREPSSGNTIYF. Here the CDR3 DNA reads TGCGCCAGCAGCCGGGAACCAAGCTCTGGAAACACCATATATTTT.

This clonotype was observed at least ten times. The chain has TRBV6-5 and TRBJ1-2; 7 bases match TRBD1. CDR3 length: 14 amino acids. From germline, CDR1 is MNHEY and CDR2 SVGAGI. Germline trimming cut 2 bases from V and 0 bases from J; bases unmatched to any gene: 0. Here the CDR3 reads CASSYGTANYGYTF. The CDR3 nucleotides are TGTGCCAGCAGTTACGGGACAGCTAACTATGGCTACACCTTC.

This chain joins TRBV4-3 and TRBJ2-1; 9 nucleotides match TRBD2. CDR3 length: 17 residues. Germline V gene sequence: CDR1 LGHNA, CDR2 YSLEER. The V gene end was trimmed by 0 bases and the J gene end by 2 bases; junction bases not matched to a gene: 5. The CDR3 nucleotides are TGCGCCAGCAGCCAAGATGGGCGGGAGGGGACCTACAATGAGCAGTTCTTC. Its translation is CASSQDGREGTYNEQFF.

V usage is TRBV3-1 and J usage is TRBJ2-2; the match to TRBD1 covers 10 bases. Germline CDR1 is LGHDT and CDR2 is YNNKEL (reference sequence). The V segment lost 4 bases and the J segment 3 bases; nucleotides outside the gene matches: 8. This CDR3 spans 17 amino acids. The CDR3 DNA is TGTGCCAGCAGCCTCCGCCCGGGACAGGGGTACACCGGGGAGCTGTTTTTT. The encoded protein is CASSLRPGQGYTGELFF.

This clonotype occurred a few times. This chain joins TRBV3-1 and TRBJ2-5, with D maybe TRBD2 (6 bases). Trimming shortened V by 2 bases and J by 2 bases, and 12 bases separated the two germline ends. The CDR3 runs 15 residues. The germline V gene has CDR1 LGHDT and CDR2 YNNKEL (reference sequence). The CDR3 loop reads CASSQRGTEQETQYF. The CDR3 nucleotides are TGTGCCAGCAGCCAACGGGGGACGGAGCAAGAGACCCAGTACTTC.

This clonotype was detected ten times or more. The chain links TRBV12-3 or TRBV12-4 to TRBJ1-2, with TRBD1 matching 7 bases. This CDR3 comprises 14 residues. The V and J ends lost 5 bases and 4 bases, in that order; junction bases with no gene match: 7. The DNA of the CDR3 is TGTGCCAGCAGTCATCTCCAGGGGGGCTATGGCTACACCTTC. This encodes CASSHLQGGYGYTF.

This clonotype was seen a few times. The V call is TRBV5-1, the J call TRBJ2-2, with TRBD1 as a possible D gene (6 bases). Germline CDR1 is SGHRS and CDR2 is YFSETQ. The CDR3 is 15 amino acids. Trimming took off 3 bases at V and 6 bases at J, with 15 bases between the two ends. The CDR3 here is CASSWAGGDAGELFF. In DNA form, the CDR3 reads TGCGCCAGCAGCTGGGCTGGGGGCGACGCCGGGGAGCTGTTTTTT.

The chain combines TRBV20-1 with TRBJ1-2; TRBD1 aligns across 7 bases. This CDR3 is built from 13 residues. Trimming removed 4 bases from V and 5 bases from J; junction bases left unmatched: 7. The V gene's germline CDR1 is DFQATT and CDR2 SNEGSKA (reference sequence). Here the CDR3 reads CSATNTGDYGYTF. The CDR3 nucleotides read TGCAGTGCTACCAATACAGGGGATTATGGCTACACCTTC.

This chain links TRBV12-3 or TRBV12-4 with TRBJ2-7; perhaps D is TRBD1 or TRBD2 (5 bases each). This CDR3 is 12 amino acids long. V lost 7 bases to trimming and J lost 3 bases, with 10 bases between them. The CDR3 spells CASIGDGYEQYF. The CDR3 DNA sequence: TGTGCCAGCATAGGGGACGGCTACGAGCAGTACTTC.

This clonotype was seen at least ten times. The chain employs TRBV11-2 and TRBJ1-2; 8 nucleotides match TRBD1. Unmatched junction bases numbered 8, after V lost 4 bases and J lost 7 bases. This CDR3 is 14 amino acids long. CDR1 SGHAT and CDR2 FQNNGV come from the germline V gene. This CDR3 is CASSYQTGVGGYTF. CDR3 in DNA: TGTGCCAGCAGCTACCAGACAGGGGTTGGTGGCTACACCTTC.

The chain combines TRBV7-9 with TRBJ2-2; 8 bases match TRBD1. The trim removed 3 bases at V and 7 bases at J, leaving 7 bases unmatched. The CDR3 runs 15 residues. Germline V gene sequence: CDR1 SEHNR, CDR2 FQNEAQ (reference sequence). CDR3 region: CASSFVAGGLGELFF. CDR3 sequence (DNA): TGTGCCAGCAGCTTTGTTGCAGGGGGCCTCGGGGAGCTGTTTTTT. Complete variable domain (other parts from reference TRBV7-9 and TRBJ2-2): DTGVSQNPRHKITKRGQNVTFRCDPISEHNRLYWYRQTLGQGPEFLTYFQNEAQLEKSRLLSDRFSAERPKGSFSTLEIQRTEQGDSAMYLCASSFVAGGLGELFFGEGSRLTVL.

This clonotype came up a few times. The chain uses TRBV4-2 and TRBJ2-7, with 7 bases fitting TRBD2. Trimming cost V 1 base and J 4 bases; bases outside gene matches: 7. Looked up from germline, CDR1 is LGHNA and CDR2 is YNFKEQ. The CDR3 is 15 amino acids. The CDR3 bases are TGTGCCAGCAGCCAAGGAGGGGAGGGCGGGTACGAGCAGTACTTC. Its translation: CASSQGGEGGYEQYF.

This clonotype has a handful of counts. V is TRBV10-3 and J is TRBJ1-2, with a weak D call TRBD1 (6 bases). The CDR3 loop spans 13 amino acids. Germline V gene lookup returns CDR1 ENHRY and CDR2 SYGVKD. Trimming shortened V by 0 bases and J by 6 bases, and 8 bases separated the two germline ends. The CDR3 region is CAISESGADGYTF. The CDR3 DNA reads as TGTGCCATCAGTGAGTCGGGGGCAGATGGCTACACCTTC.

This clonotype was detected a few times. V and J are TRBV7-2 and TRBJ1-5; a weak D match, TRBD1 (6 bases). The CDR3 runs to 16 residues. CDR1 is SGHTA, CDR2 FQGNSA, per germline. V lost 1 base, J lost 0 bases, and 10 bases lay in between. The chain's CDR3 is CASSLVSGASNQPQHF. DNA for the CDR3: TGTGCCAGCAGCTTAGTCTCAGGGGCTAGCAATCAGCCCCAGCATTTT.

The chain joins TRBV5-6 to TRBJ1-6; 7 bases fit TRBD1. Trimming removed 4 bases from V and 9 bases from J; junction bases left unmatched: 10. This CDR3 is 15 amino acids long. Germline V gene lookup returns CDR1 SGHDT and CDR2 YYEEEE. CDR3 protein: CASSPFGGTASPLHF. The CDR3 DNA reads as TGTGCCAGCAGCCCCTTTGGGGGGACAGCTTCACCCCTCCACTTT.

The J gene is TRBJ2-3, the V gene TRBV7-3, with a possible D match to TRBD1 (6 bases). The CDR3 is made up of 17 amino acids. V was trimmed by 6 bases and J by 0 bases, leaving 19 bases between them. In germline, CDR1 is SGHTA, CDR2 FQGTGA. The CDR3 region has the DNA TGTGCCAGCAGTACTCTTCCAGGGGCAGGAAGCACAGATACGCAGTATTTT. Translation: CASSTLPGAGSTDTQYF. Filled out from reference TRBV7-3 and TRBJ2-3, the complete variable domain reads GAGVSQTPSNKVTEKGKYVELRCDPISGHTALYWYRQSLGQGPEFLIYFQGTGAADDSGLPNDRFFAVRPEGSVSTLKIQRTERGDSAVYLCASSTLPGAGSTDTQYFGPGTRLTVL.